This T cell receptor beta chain was recovered during a study of T cells expressing NK-cell markers (dated by TCRdb to 2018 to 2020). Describing the broader study: In sorted CD3+CD56+NKG2C+, CD3+CD56+NKG2C- and CD3+CD56-NKG2C+ T-cell subsets from about eight donors, TCR beta-chain repertoires were profiled. The eight sequenced donors were randomly selected healthy volunteers, three men and five women. Of the eight sequenced donors, seven were found to be HCMV-seropositive and one was found to be HCMV-seronegative. The libraries were sequenced on Illumina HiSeq 2000/2500, MiSeq or NextSeq, producing 2 x 150 bp reads.

Study-wide findings and limitations: Whether the expanded NKG2C-expressing T cell clones were specific for HCMV antigens remained unclear. In six or seven donors, the dominant CD3+CD56+NKG2C+ clonotypes ranked among the top 10 CD8+ clonotypes, making up about 1.0-8% of CD8+ T cells. Those dominant clonotypes were again the most abundant among CD3+CD56-NKG2C+ cells in a few donors, at about 28.3-60.1%.

To determine HCMV serostatus, a commercial ELISA kit was used to detect HCMV-specific IgG in serum. Ficoll density gradient centrifugation was used to isolate peripheral blood mononuclear cells from blood. CDR1 and CDR2 (SGHTA, FQGNSA) derive from the germline V gene. Including cysteine and phenylalanine, the CDR3 has 13 amino acids. There is no recorded DNA. Sequencing took place on an Illumina HiSeq 2000. TCR beta cDNA libraries were prepared using 5'RACE template switching, which introduced a universal primer site and unique molecular identifiers. Synthesis of cDNA was primed from the TCR beta constant segment and was followed by two consecutive PCR amplification steps. In the authors' own workflow: MIGEC handled demultiplexing of the reads and grouping by UMI, while MiTCR was used to assemble and quantify clonotypes. To exclude erroneous sequences, any TCR cDNA sequence not supported by at least two reads was discarded. The tcR package was used for downstream repertoire analysis, and clonotypes were matched across fractions by CDR3 nucleotide sequence plus V segment. VDJmatch was used to annotate antigen specificity against VDJdb, with one amino acid substitution allowed in CDR3. Once TCRdb had reprocessed the reads, it stored one entry per CDR3 protein sequence and supplied no DNA. The V and J calls, along with clone size, are taken from TCRdb and not from the paper's own processing. The data table for this sample lists approximately 380,000 distinct CDR3 sequences. The ten largest clonotypes hold 4% to 6.5% of the sample.

Concerning this clonotype itself: Its antigen is currently not known.

The receptor's source is a man aged 18-69 years in good health. The chain was built from TRBV7-2 and TRBJ1-2. The source material was blood T cells: a sorted CD56 or NKG2C T cell subset, CD4+ or CD8+ T cells, or bulk PBMC T cells (not recorded which). This receptor has the CDR3 CASSNRANYGYTF.